The T cell receptor beta chain under discussion was sequenced for a study of T cells after yellow fever vaccination. Overall study results and limits: Among all clonotypes, a small share was observed in both CD4 and CD8 compartments.

By 5'RACE template switching, TCR cDNA was produced, with a universal primer site and UMIs added in the process. TCRdb processed the 5' RACE reads anew with MiXCR; each CDR3 protein has one entry. The table has some 340,000 distinct CDR3 sequences, roughly 10% seen once. CDR3 length equals 13 residues. V was pared by 0 bases and J by 4 bases, with 5 bases between. Germline V CDR1 and CDR2: LGHNA, YSLEER. Notes on this clonotype: Its specificity is not known.

The clonotype comes from a man younger than 30 who received the YFV17D yellow fever vaccine. The source was CD4+ T cells sorted from PBMCs, collected 45 days after the yellow fever booster vaccination. The J gene is TRBJ2-3, the V gene TRBV4-3; D not certain. The CDR3 here is CASSQESADTQYF. CDR3 sequence (DNA): TGCGCCAGCAGCCAAGAGTCGGCAGATACGCAGTATTTT.